The 19 T cell receptor beta chains listed next were all sequenced from one sample in a study of cytomegalovirus exposure and HLA in healthy donors. This PCR relied on a set of 60 Vbeta primers and 13 Jbeta primers. Sequenced by immunoSEQ multiplex PCR; TCRdb stores in-frame clones only, minus some. The table has some 150,000 clones, 65% to 85% seen once. Input material: PBMCs. The source of these receptors is a man aged 18 to 35 in good health and CMV-seronegative.

In its sample, this clone was seen a few times. The V gene is TRBV7-2, the J gene TRBJ1-1, with D possibly TRBD1 on 5 matching bases. CDR1 is SGHTA, CDR2 FQGNSA, per germline. This CDR3 has 17 residues. Trimming took 2 bases from V and 5 from J, leaving 21 bases between them. The CDR3 bases are TGTGCCAGCAGCTTACTCATTGGTGCAGGGCGGCGGACTGAAGCTTTCTTT. Translating it yields CASSLLIGAGRRTEAFF. Filled out from reference TRBV7-2 and TRBJ1-1, the complete variable domain reads GAGVSQSPSNKVTEKGKDVELRCDPISGHTALYWYRQSLGQGLEFLIYFQGNSAPDKSGLPSDRFSAERTGGSVSTLTIQRTQQEDSAVYLCASSLLIGAGRRTEAFFGQGTRLTVV.

This clone was seen a single time. This rearrangement joins TRBV15 to TRBJ2-1, with 9 bases that match TRBD1. The ends lost 1 base at V and 0 bases at J; junction bases unmatched: 4. The CDR3 extends over 17 amino acids. CDR1 and CDR2 (germline): LNHNV, YYDKDF (reference sequence). The CDR3 DNA sequence: TGTGCCACCAGCAGAGGCCGGGACAGGGCCTCCTACAATGAGCAGTTCTTC. Its protein product is CATSRGRDRASYNEQFF.

V usage is TRBV6-6 and J usage is TRBJ1-1, with 9 positions matching TRBD1. CDR3 length: 14 amino acids. V lost 4 bases to trimming and J lost 1 base; unmatched junction nucleotides: 1. The germline V gene has CDR1 MNHNY and CDR2 SVGAGI (reference sequence). The CDR3 sequence: CASSWTGANTEAFF. CDR3 sequence (DNA): TGTGCCAGCAGTTGGACAGGGGCGAACACTGAAGCTTTCTTT.

The V gene is TRBV21-1, the J gene TRBJ1-1; the table's D call TRBD1 went unverified against the DNA. TRBV21-1 is flagged as a pseudogene. This CDR3 contains 16 residues. CDR3 amino acids: CASSTHYRGLITEAFF. DNA for the CDR3: TGTGCCAGCAGCACACATTACAGGGGGCTAATCACTGAAGCTTTCTTT.

This clone was counted only a few times. The chain carries TRBV7-9 and TRBJ1-1; 8 bases map to TRBD1. CDR1 and CDR2 (germline): SEHNR, FQNEAQ (reference sequence). The CDR3 extends over 14 amino acids. J gave up 6 bases and V 8 bases, and 11 bases lay outside the gene matches. CDR3 DNA sequence: TGTGCCAGCGGAAAACAGGGGGGGATTGCTGAAGCTTTCTTT. Translation gives CASGKQGGIAEAFF.

This clone was recorded a few times. The chain couples TRBV11-3 to TRBJ2-7; a possible D gene is TRBD1 (6 bases). The CDR3 sequence is 14 residues long. V was trimmed by 5 bases and J by 2 bases, leaving 13 bases between them. Per the germline V gene, CDR1 is SGHNT and CDR2 is YENEEA. CDR3 protein: CASSPSGQPYEQYF. The DNA for the CDR3 is TGTGCCAGCAGCCCCTCCGGACAGCCCTACGAGCAGTACTTC.

The chain uses TRBV7-9 and TRBJ2-2; 9 bases map to TRBD1. The trim removed 3 bases at V and 5 bases at J, leaving 7 bases unmatched. The length of the CDR3 is 16 residues. Per the germline V gene, CDR1 is SEHNR and CDR2 is FQNEAQ (reference sequence). The CDR3 DNA reads TGTGCCAGCAGCTTCGGGACAGGGTACGGGACCGGGGAGCTGTTTTTT. This sequence encodes CASSFGTGYGTGELFF. Full variable domain (outside the CDR3, taken from reference TRBV7-9 and TRBJ2-2): DTGVSQNPRHKITKRGQNVTFRCDPISEHNRLYWYRQTLGQGPEFLTYFQNEAQLEKSRLLSDRFSAERPKGSFSTLEIQRTEQGDSAMYLCASSFGTGYGTGELFFGEGSRLTVL.

The chain couples TRBV5-1 to TRBJ1-1, with TRBD1 as a possible D gene (5 bases). Germline loops: CDR1 SGHRS, CDR2 YFSETQ. With 4 bases removed from V and 2 bases from J, the gap between germline ends came to 15 bases. CDR3 length: 15 amino acids. The CDR3: CASSLEPGKNTEAFF. DNA for the CDR3: TGCGCCAGCAGCCTAGAACCAGGGAAAAACACTGAAGCTTTCTTT.

J is TRBJ2-5 and V is TRBV11-2; TRBD1 matches at 10 bases. V was pared by 5 bases and J by 5 bases, with 5 bases of the junction left unmatched. Germline V CDR1 and CDR2: SGHAT, FQNNGV. The CDR3 is made up of 14 amino acids. The DNA for the CDR3 is TGTGCCAGCAGCACCCGACAGGGGGCGGAGACCCAGTACTTC. Translation gives CASSTRQGAETQYF.

The chain carries TRBV4-1 and TRBJ1-5; no definite D call. The CDR3 contains 15 residues. The V and J ends lost 0 bases and 0 bases respectively, with 6 bases between them. Germline CDR1 and CDR2: MGHRA and YSYEKL. The CDR3, as DNA: TGCGCCAGCAGCCAAGATGGGCTTAGCAATCAGCCCCAGCATTTT. Its translation: CASSQDGLSNQPQHF.

This clone came up a few times. This CDR3 is CASSQGTSGIETQYF. CDR3 nucleotides: TGTGCCAGCAGCCAAGGCACTAGCGGTATAGAGACCCAGTACTTC. The chain links TRBV4-2 to TRBJ2-5; 8 nucleotides align to TRBD2. CDR1 is LGHNA, CDR2 YNFKEQ, per germline. Trimming at V came to 1 base and at J to 4 bases, leaving 5 bases not matched to a gene. The CDR3 length is 15 residues.

V and J are TRBV25-1 and TRBJ1-1, with TRBD1 identical over 10 bases. The germline V gene has CDR1 MGHDK and CDR2 SYGVNS. Trimming at V came to 7 bases and at J to 7 bases, leaving 6 bases not matched to a gene. The CDR3 covers 13 residues. The CDR3 nucleotides read TGTGCCAGCACTCGACAGGGGGCAATTGAAGCTTTCTTT. Amino acids: CASTRQGAIEAFF.

In its sample, this clone was seen once. The V and J genes are TRBV29-1 and TRBJ2-7, with 8 bases matching TRBD1. The CDR3 is made up of 12 amino acids. Trimming cost V 5 bases and J 1 base; bases outside gene matches: 1. CDR1 and CDR2 (germline): SQVTM, ANQGSEA. In DNA form, the CDR3 reads TGCAGCGTTCGGACAGGGTCCTACGAGCAGTACGTC. This gives the protein CSVRTGSYEQYV.

V is TRBV29-1 and J is TRBJ1-1, with TRBD1 identical over 7 bases. Per germline, CDR1 SQVTM and CDR2 ANQGSEA. V was clipped by 3 bases and J by 6 bases; unmatched bases: 4. This CDR3 has 12 amino acids. CDR3 loop: CSVDDRAAEAFF. In nucleotides, the CDR3 is TGCAGCGTTGACGACAGGGCCGCTGAAGCTTTCTTT.

This rearrangement joins TRBV5-1 to TRBJ1-3, with D possibly TRBD1 on 5 matching bases. There are 16 residues in the CDR3. Per germline, CDR1 SGHRS and CDR2 YFSETQ. Trimming left V 0 bases short and J 2 bases short, with 12 bases between. The CDR3, as DNA: TGCGCCAGCAGCTTGGCCGCGGGGGTTGCTGGAAACACCATATATTTT. This sequence encodes CASSLAAGVAGNTIYF.

The rearrangement links TRBV5-6 to TRBJ1-1, with a tentative D call TRBD1 (5 bases). CDR3 length equals 14 residues. Trimming removed 6 bases at V and 4 bases at J, with 16 bases between. From germline, CDR1 is SGHDT and CDR2 YYEEEE. CDR3 protein: CASNERTGFTEAFF. CDR3 DNA: TGTGCCAGCAACGAAAGAACAGGTTTCACTGAAGCTTTCTTT. Complete variable domain (other parts from reference TRBV5-6 and TRBJ1-1): DAGVTQSPTHLIKTRGQQVTLRCSPKSGHDTVSWYQQALGQGPQFIFQYYEEEERQRGNFPDRFSGHQFPNYSSELNVNALLLGDSALYLCASNERTGFTEAFFGQGTRLTVV.

This clone has only a few counts. V and J are TRBV2 and TRBJ2-5; TRBD2 matches at 10 bases. Losses at the gene ends were 8 bases for V and 2 bases for J; bases not matched to a gene: 5. The germline gives CDR1 SNHLY, CDR2 FYNNEI. CDR3 size: 14 residues. CDR3 sequence reads: CASVAGGTQETQYF. The DNA of the CDR3 is TGTGCCAGCGTAGCGGGGGGAACACAAGAGACCCAGTACTTC.

The chain carries TRBV19 and TRBJ2-2, with 9 positions matching TRBD2. The CDR3 consists of 14 residues. The germline V gene encodes CDR1 LNHDA and CDR2 SQIVND (reference sequence). Trimming at V came to 9 bases and at J to 7 bases, leaving 9 bases not matched to a gene. The CDR3 coding sequence is TGTGCCAGCAAAGGCGGGGGGGCCTTCGGGGAGCTGTTTTTT. Protein: CASKGGGAFGELFF.

This clone was seen a handful of times. This sequence joins TRBV2 and TRBJ1-3, with D hard to call. Between the trimmed V and J ends, which lost 3 bases and 4 bases, there was a span of 7 bases. This CDR3 is built from 13 residues. Germline V lookup: CDR1 SNHLY, CDR2 FYNNEI. This CDR3 is CASSDQFGNTIYF. DNA of the CDR3: TGTGCCAGCAGTGACCAGTTCGGAAACACCATATATTTT.